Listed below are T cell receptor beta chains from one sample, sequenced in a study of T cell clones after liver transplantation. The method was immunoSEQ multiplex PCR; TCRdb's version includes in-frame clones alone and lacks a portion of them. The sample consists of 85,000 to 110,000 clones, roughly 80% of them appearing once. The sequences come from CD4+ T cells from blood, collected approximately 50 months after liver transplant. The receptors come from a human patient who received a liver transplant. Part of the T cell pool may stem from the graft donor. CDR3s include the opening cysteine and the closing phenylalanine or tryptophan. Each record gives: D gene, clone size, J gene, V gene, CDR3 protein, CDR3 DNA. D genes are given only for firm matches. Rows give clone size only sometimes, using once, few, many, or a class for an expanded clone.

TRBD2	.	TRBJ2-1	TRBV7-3	CASSLAGGRGSEQFF	TGTGCCAGCAGCTTGGCGGGAGGGAGGGGTAGTGAGCAGTTCTTC
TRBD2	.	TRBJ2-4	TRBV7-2	CASSLGSRASGVQNIQYF	TGTGCCAGCAGCTTAGGAAGTAGGGCTAGCGGGGTCCAAAACATTCAGTACTTC
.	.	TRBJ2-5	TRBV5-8	CASSLGQGRGETQYF	TGTGCCAGCAGCTTGGGCCAGGGGAGGGGAGAGACCCAGTACTTC
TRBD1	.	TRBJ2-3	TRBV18	CASSPPGTGGDTQYF	TGTGCCAGCTCACCACCTGGGACAGGGGGAGATACGCAGTATTTT
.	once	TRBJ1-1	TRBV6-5	CASSFQGRTEAFF	TGTGCCAGCAGTTTTCAGGGGAGGACTGAAGCTTTCTTT
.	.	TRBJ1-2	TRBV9	CASSVVSDTTYGYTF	TGTGCCAGCAGCGTAGTAAGTGACACGACCTATGGCTACACCTTC
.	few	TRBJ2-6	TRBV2	CASTGSGANVLTF	TGTGCCAGTACAGGGAGCGGGGCCAACGTCCTGACTTTC
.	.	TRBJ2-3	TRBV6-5	CASSYSIGGADTQYF	TGTGCCAGCAGTTACTCGATTGGAGGGGCAGATACGCAGTATTTT
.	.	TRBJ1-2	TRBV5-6	CASSLDFPGGYTF	TGTGCCAGCAGCTTGGACTTCCCGGGTGGCTACACCTTC
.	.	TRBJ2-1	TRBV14	CASSQVPYNEQFF	TGTGCCAGCAGCCAGGTCCCTTACAATGAGCAGTTCTTC
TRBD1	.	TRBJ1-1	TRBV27	CASIKQGSTEAFF	TGTGCCAGCATTAAACAGGGGTCCACTGAAGCTTTCTTT
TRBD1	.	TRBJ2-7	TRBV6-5	CASRPGQGTYEQYF	TGTGCCAGCAGACCCGGACAGGGAACCTACGAGCAGTACTTC
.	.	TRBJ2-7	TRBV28	CASSLQRQAYEQYF	TGTGCCAGCAGTTTACAGCGACAGGCCTACGAGCAGTACTTC
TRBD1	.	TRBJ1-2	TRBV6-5	CASSLRDRGVYGYTF	TGTGCCAGCAGTCTCAGGGACAGGGGAGTCTATGGCTACACCTTC
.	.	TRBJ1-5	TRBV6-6	CASAALGRSNQPQHF	TGTGCCAGCGCCGCGCTAGGTAGAAGCAATCAGCCCCAGCATTTT
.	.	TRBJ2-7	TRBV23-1	CASSQEIRLATIDDEQYF	TGCGCCAGCAGTCAAGAAATCAGGCTAGCGACCATCGACGACGAGCAGTACTTC
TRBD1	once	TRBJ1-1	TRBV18	CASSPKQGTFTEAFF	TGTGCCAGCTCGCCCAAACAGGGGACCTTCACTGAAGCTTTCTTT
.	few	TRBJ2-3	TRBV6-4	CASSAISGTDTQYF	TGTGCCAGCAGTGCGATTAGCGGCACAGATACGCAGTATTTT
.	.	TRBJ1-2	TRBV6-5	CASSPTILRNGYTF	TGTGCCAGCAGTCCTACCATTTTACGGAATGGCTACACCTTC
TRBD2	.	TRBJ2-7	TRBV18	CASSPSGGRYEQYF	TGTGCCAGCTCACCCTCGGGGGGGCGTTACGAGCAGTACTTC
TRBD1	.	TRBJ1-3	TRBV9	CASSTGELGNTIYF	TGTGCCAGCAGCACAGGGGAATTGGGAAACACCATATATTTT
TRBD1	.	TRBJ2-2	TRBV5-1	CASRLDRGGETGELFF	TGCGCCAGCAGATTAGACAGGGGTGGAGAGACCGGGGAGCTGTTTTTT
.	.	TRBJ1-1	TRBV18	CASSPLTAENTEAFF	TGTGCCAGCTCACCATTGACAGCAGAAAACACTGAAGCTTTCTTT
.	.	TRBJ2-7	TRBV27	CASSSLLKGGYEQYF	TGTGCCAGCAGCTCCTTATTGAAGGGTGGCTACGAGCAGTACTTC
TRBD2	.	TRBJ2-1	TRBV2	CASSEVVLAVSYNEQFF	TGTGCCAGCAGTGAAGTGGTGCTAGCGGTGTCCTACAATGAGCAGTTCTTC
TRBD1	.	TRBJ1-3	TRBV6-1	CASRRAWDSGNTIYF	TGTGCCAGCAGGCGAGCTTGGGACAGTGGAAACACCATATATTTT
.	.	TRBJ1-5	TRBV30	CAWSGLPNQPQHF	TGTGCCTGGAGTGGGTTGCCCAATCAGCCCCAGCATTTT
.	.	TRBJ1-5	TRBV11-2	CASSLELGSPQHF	TGTGCCAGCAGCTTAGAGTTGGGGTCCCCCCAGCATTTT
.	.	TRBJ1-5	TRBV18	CASSPTSNQPQHF	TGTGCCAGCTCCCCGACCAGCAATCAGCCCCAGCATTTT
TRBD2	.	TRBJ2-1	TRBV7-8	CASSLLADYNEQFF	TGTGCCAGCAGCTTACTAGCGGATTACAATGAGCAGTTCTTC
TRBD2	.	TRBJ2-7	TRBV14	CASSGTSGPLIEQYF	TGTGCCAGCAGCGGGACTAGCGGACCCCTAATCGAGCAGTACTTC
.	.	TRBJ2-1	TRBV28	CASSDSVASNEQFF	TGTGCCAGCAGTGACAGCGTAGCATCCAATGAGCAGTTCTTC
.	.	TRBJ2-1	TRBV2	CASSGTHLAYEQFF	TGTGCCAGCAGTGGGACTCACCTCGCCTATGAGCAGTTCTTC
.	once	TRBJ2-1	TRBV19	CASSGASVYNEQFF	TGTGCCAGTAGTGGAGCATCCGTCTACAATGAGCAGTTCTTC
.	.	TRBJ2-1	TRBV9	CASSALRSSHNEQFF	TGTGCCAGCAGCGCACTCAGGTCAAGCCACAATGAGCAGTTCTTC
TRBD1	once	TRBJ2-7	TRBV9	CASSVRTGEAYEQYF	TGTGCCAGCAGCGTTCGGACAGGGGAGGCCTACGAGCAGTACTTC
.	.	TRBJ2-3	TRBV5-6	CASSLGTVTDTQYF	TGTGCCAGCAGCTTGGGGACAGTCACAGATACGCAGTATTTT
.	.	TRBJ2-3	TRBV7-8	CASSLEGRTGTDTQYF	TGTGCCAGCAGCTTAGAAGGACGAACCGGCACAGATACGCAGTATTTT
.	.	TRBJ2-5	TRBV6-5	CASRPLMDSRETQYF	TGTGCCAGCAGACCCCTTATGGACAGCCGGGAGACCCAGTACTTC
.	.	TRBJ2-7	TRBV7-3	CASSLGKTYEQYF	TGTGCCAGCAGCTTAGGTAAAACCTACGAGCAGTACTTC
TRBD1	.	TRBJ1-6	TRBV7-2	CASSLGTVTFYNSPLHF	TGTGCCAGCAGCTTGGGGACAGTGACATTCTATAATTCACCCCTCCACTTT
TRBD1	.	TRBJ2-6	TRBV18	CASSPSFTGGSGANVLTF	TGTGCCAGCTCACCGTCCTTCACAGGGGGCTCTGGGGCCAACGTCCTGACTTTC